These T cell receptor beta chains were read from a single sample in a study of shared clonotypes between healthy human individuals. Data came from immunoSEQ multiplex PCR; TCRdb stores just in-frame clones and leaves some out. The table has over a million clones, approximately 97% seen once. The sample was naive CD4+ T cells sorted from blood. These receptors all stem from a man in his thirties or forties in good health. Each CDR3 is given with its conserved first and last residue. The D gene is left open where the match is weak. Clone sizes are given selectively: once, few, many, or a class where the clone is expanded.

>TRBV6-4|TRBJ2-1|few|TRBD2
TGTGCCAGCAGTGCCGGACTAGGAGAATACAATGAGCAGTTCTTC
CASSAGLGEYNEQFF
>TRBV4-1|TRBJ1-2|NA|NA
TGCGCCAGCAGCCAGGCCGGCTATGGCTACACCTTC
CASSQAGYGYTF
>TRBV5-1|TRBJ1-4|NA|TRBD1
TGCGCCAGCAGCATACAGGGGAACGGAGAAAAACTGTTTTTT
CASSIQGNGEKLFF
>TRBV7-9|TRBJ2-7|NA|NA
TGTGCCAGCAGCCCGAGGAGGGCCGGGCACTACGAGCAGTACTTC
CASSPRRAGHYEQYF
>TRBV5-6|TRBJ2-1|NA|TRBD2
TGTGCCAGCAGCCCAGCGGGAGCGTCCTACAATGAGCAGTTCTTC
CASSPAGASYNEQFF
>TRBV28|TRBJ1-2|NA|NA
TGTGCCAGCATCCAAGGGGAGTCTAACTATGGCTACACCTTC
CASIQGESNYGYTF
>TRBV30|TRBJ1-2|NA|TRBD1
TGTGCCTGCCACTGGACAGGCGCCTTCTATGGCTACACCTTC
CACHWTGAFYGYTF
>TRBV6-5|TRBJ2-1|NA|NA
TGTGCCAGCACCCTGGGGGGGGCGAATGGTGGAGAGCAGTTCTTC
CASTLGGANGGEQFF
>TRBV7-9|TRBJ1-1|NA|TRBD1
TGTGCCAGCAGCCTTGACAGGGGCGCTGAAGCTTTCTTT
CASSLDRGAEAFF
>TRBV4-1|TRBJ1-4|NA|NA
TGCGCCAGCAGCCTCGGCCTGTTTGAAAAACTGTTTTTT
CASSLGLFEKLFF
>TRBV7-2|TRBJ1-5|NA|NA
TGTGCCAGCAGCTTAGCCGGGGGAGATCAGCCCCAGCATTTT
CASSLAGGDQPQHF
>TRBV7-9|TRBJ1-1|NA|NA
TGTGCCAGCAGCTTAGTGCAGGGGTGGGGAGTGAACACTGAAGCTTTCTTT
CASSLVQGWGVNTEAFF
>TRBV18|TRBJ2-7|NA|NA
TGTGCCAGCTGGGACCGAACCTACGAGCAGTACTTC
CASWDRTYEQYF
>TRBV19|TRBJ2-2|NA|NA
TGTGCCAGTACAACCCTCGTCGGGGGCGGCACCGGGGAGCTGTTTTTT
CASTTLVGGGTGELFF
>TRBV7-9|TRBJ1-4|NA|NA
TGTGCCAGCAGCTCGCAGGGAAATGAAAAACTGTTTTTT
CASSSQGNEKLFF
>TRBV6-1|TRBJ2-2|NA|NA
TGTGCCAGCACCAGCTCGAACACCGGGGAGCTGTTTTTT
CASTSSNTGELFF
>TRBV29-1|TRBJ1-2|NA|NA
TGCAGCGTTGAAGGAGGAGTGGGGTCTGGCTACACCTTC
CSVEGGVGSGYTF
>TRBV27|TRBJ2-3|NA|TRBD2
TGTGCCAGCAGTCCCTCGACTAGCGGGAGATGGGATACGCAGTATTTT
CASSPSTSGRWDTQYF
>TRBV7-9|TRBJ2-1|NA|TRBD1
TGTGCCAGCAGCTTAGGAGGGGGCCTTTACAATGAGCAGTTCTTC
CASSLGGGLYNEQFF
>TRBV28|TRBJ2-2|NA|NA
TGTGCAGCTGCGGGGACTAACACCGGGGAGCTGTTTTTT
CAAAGTNTGELFF
>TRBV27|TRBJ1-5|few|NA
TGTGCCAGCAGTTTATGGGGATACAATCAGCCCCAGCATTTT
CASSLWGYNQPQHF
>TRBV5-4|TRBJ2-4|once|TRBD1
TGTGCCAGCAGCTTGGAGGGACAGTCACCGAAAAACATTCAGTACTTC
CASSLEGQSPKNIQYF
>TRBV6-1|TRBJ2-1|NA|TRBD2
TGTGCCAGCAGTGAAGCCTGGACTAGCGGGATAAACGAGCAGTTCTTC
CASSEAWTSGINEQFF
>TRBV19|TRBJ1-5|NA|NA
TGTGCCAGTAGTATAGCAGGGGATAGCAATCAGCCCCAGCATTTT
CASSIAGDSNQPQHF
>TRBV5-4|TRBJ2-7|NA|TRBD1
TGTGCCAGCAGCGGGGGGACAGGGCCTTACTCCTACGAGCAGTACTTC
CASSGGTGPYSYEQYF
>TRBV5-1|TRBJ2-7|NA|TRBD2
TGCGCCAGCAGCCGTATAGCGGGAGGCTCCTACGAGCAGTACTTC
CASSRIAGGSYEQYF
>TRBV18|TRBJ2-7|NA|TRBD1
TGTGCCAGCTCACCGCTGGACAGGGGCAACGAGCAGTACTTC
CASSPLDRGNEQYF
>TRBV6-6|TRBJ2-2|few|NA
TGTGCCAGCAGTTGGAGGTTCGGGGAGCTGTTTTTT
CASSWRFGELFF
>TRBV7-9|TRBJ1-1|NA|NA
TGTGCCAGCAGCTTAACAAGGAACACTGAAGCTTTCTTT
CASSLTRNTEAFF
>TRBV19|TRBJ1-4|NA|NA
TGTGCCAGTTCAGGACGAGGAACTAATGAAAAACTGTTTTTT
CASSGRGTNEKLFF
>TRBV7-9|TRBJ2-1|NA|NA
TGTGCCAGCAGCTTGAGAGCTAGCGTGACAATTGAGCAGTTCTTC
CASSLRASVTIEQFF
>TRBV28|TRBJ1-4|NA|NA
TGTGCCAGCACCCCAGGGGTTATGGAAAAACTGTTTTTT
CASTPGVMEKLFF
>TRBV7-6|TRBJ2-1|NA|NA
TGTGCCAGCAGCTTAGCGGTGGGGTCCTCCTACAATGAGCAGTTCTTC
CASSLAVGSSYNEQFF
>TRBV30|TRBJ1-2|once|NA
TGTGCCTGGAGTGGTAGTGGCTACACCTTC
CAWSGSGYTF
>TRBV6-1|TRBJ2-7|NA|NA
TGTGCCGGCTCCTACTACACCTACGAGCAGTACTTC
CAGSYYTYEQYF
>TRBV28|TRBJ1-5|NA|NA
TGTGCCAGCAGTCCCCCTGGATATAGCAATCAGCCCCAGCATTTT
CASSPPGYSNQPQHF
>TRBV29-1|TRBJ2-3|NA|NA
TGCAGCGTTCTCCGGACAGATACGCAGTATTTT
CSVLRTDTQYF
>TRBV2|TRBJ2-5|NA|NA
TGTGCCAGCAACGGACAGCCCCAAGAGACCCAGTACTTC
CASNGQPQETQYF